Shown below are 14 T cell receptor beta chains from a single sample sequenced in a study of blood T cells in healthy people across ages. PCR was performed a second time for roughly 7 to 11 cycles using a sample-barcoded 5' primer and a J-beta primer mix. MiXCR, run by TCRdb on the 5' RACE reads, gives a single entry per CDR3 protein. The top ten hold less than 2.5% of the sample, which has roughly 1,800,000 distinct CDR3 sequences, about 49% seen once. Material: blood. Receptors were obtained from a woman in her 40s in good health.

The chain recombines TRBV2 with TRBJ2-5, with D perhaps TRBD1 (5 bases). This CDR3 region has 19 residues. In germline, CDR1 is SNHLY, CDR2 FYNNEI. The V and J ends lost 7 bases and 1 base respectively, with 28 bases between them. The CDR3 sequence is CASNWFAYWQGGPQETQYF. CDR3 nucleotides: TGTGCCAGCAATTGGTTTGCGTATTGGCAGGGTGGCCCCCAAGAGACCCAGTACTTC.

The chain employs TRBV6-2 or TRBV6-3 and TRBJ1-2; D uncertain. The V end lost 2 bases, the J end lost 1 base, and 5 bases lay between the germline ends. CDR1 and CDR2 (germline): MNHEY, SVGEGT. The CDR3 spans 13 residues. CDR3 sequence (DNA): TGTGCCAGCAGTTACGCCCATAACTATGGCTACACCTTC. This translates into CASSYAHNYGYTF.

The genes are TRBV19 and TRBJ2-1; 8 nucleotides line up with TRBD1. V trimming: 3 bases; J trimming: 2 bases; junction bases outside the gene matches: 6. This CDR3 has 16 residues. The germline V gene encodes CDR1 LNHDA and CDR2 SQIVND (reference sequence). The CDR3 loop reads CASSISTTGAYNEQFF. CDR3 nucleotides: TGTGCCAGTAGTATCTCGACGACAGGGGCCTACAATGAGCAGTTCTTC.

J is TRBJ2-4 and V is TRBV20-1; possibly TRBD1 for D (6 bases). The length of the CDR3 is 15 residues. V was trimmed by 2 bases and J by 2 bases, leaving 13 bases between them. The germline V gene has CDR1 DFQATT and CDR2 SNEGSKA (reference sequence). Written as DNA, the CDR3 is TGCAGTGCTAGAAATGACAGGCTCTCCAAAAACATTCAGTACTTC. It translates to CSARNDRLSKNIQYF.

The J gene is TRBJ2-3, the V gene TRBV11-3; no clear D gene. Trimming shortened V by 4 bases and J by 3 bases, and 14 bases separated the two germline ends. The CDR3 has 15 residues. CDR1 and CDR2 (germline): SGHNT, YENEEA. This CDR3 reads CASSSGLVTTDTQYF. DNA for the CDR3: TGTGCCAGCAGCTCGGGCCTAGTAACGACAGATACGCAGTATTTT. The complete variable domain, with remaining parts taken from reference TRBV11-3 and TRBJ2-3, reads EAGVVQSPRYKIIEKKQPVAFWCNPISGHNTLYWYLQNLGQGPELLIRYENEEAVDDSQLPKDRFSAERLKGVDSTLKIQPAELGDSAVYLCASSSGLVTTDTQYFGPGTRLTVL.

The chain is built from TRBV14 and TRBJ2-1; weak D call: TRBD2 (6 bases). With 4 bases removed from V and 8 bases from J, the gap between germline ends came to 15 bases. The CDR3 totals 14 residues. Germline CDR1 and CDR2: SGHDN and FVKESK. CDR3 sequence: CASSREALWDEQFF. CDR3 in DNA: TGTGCCAGCAGCCGGGAGGCGTTATGGGATGAGCAGTTCTTC.

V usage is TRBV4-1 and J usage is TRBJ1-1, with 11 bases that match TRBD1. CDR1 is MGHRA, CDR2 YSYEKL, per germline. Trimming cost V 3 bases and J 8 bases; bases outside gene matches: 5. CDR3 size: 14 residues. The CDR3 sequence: CASSHLRTGGEAFF. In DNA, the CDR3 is TGCGCCAGCAGCCACCTTCGGACAGGGGGCGAAGCTTTCTTT.

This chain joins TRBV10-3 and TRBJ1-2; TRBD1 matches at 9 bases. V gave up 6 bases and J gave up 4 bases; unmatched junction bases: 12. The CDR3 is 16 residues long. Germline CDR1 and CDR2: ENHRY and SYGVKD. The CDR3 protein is CAISLVWTGDPYGYTF. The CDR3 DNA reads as TGTGCCATCAGCTTGGTCTGGACAGGGGATCCCTATGGCTACACCTTC.

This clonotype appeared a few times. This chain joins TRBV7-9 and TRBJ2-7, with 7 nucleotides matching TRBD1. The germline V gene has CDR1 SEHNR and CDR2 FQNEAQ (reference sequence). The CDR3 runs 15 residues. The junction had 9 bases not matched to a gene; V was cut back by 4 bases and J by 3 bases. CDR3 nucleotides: TGTGCCAGCAGCTCGAGCTCAGGGGGTATCTACGAGCAGTACTTC. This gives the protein CASSSSSGGIYEQYF.

The CDR3 protein is CASSPIGTFGSETQYF. The CDR3 coding sequence is TGTGCCAGCAGCCCCATCGGGACTTTTGGGTCCGAGACCCAGTACTTC. V gene TRBV13 combines with J gene TRBJ2-5, with D tentatively TRBD2 (6 bases). CDR1 PRHDT and CDR2 FYEKMQ come from the germline V gene (reference sequence). Trimming took off 5 bases at V and 5 bases at J, with 21 bases between the two ends. The CDR3 runs to 16 residues. Filled out from reference TRBV13 and TRBJ2-5, the complete variable domain reads AAGVIQSPRHLIKEKRETATLKCYPIPRHDTVYWYQQGPGQDPQFLISFYEKMQSDKGSIPDRFSAQQFSDYHSELNMSSLELGDSALYFCASSPIGTFGSETQYFGPGTRLLVL.

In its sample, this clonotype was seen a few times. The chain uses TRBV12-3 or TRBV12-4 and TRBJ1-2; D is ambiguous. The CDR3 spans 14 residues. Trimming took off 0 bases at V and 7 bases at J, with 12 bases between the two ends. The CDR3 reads CASSLATGRSGYTF. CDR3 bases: TGTGCCAGCAGTTTAGCGACCGGAAGATCTGGCTACACCTTC.

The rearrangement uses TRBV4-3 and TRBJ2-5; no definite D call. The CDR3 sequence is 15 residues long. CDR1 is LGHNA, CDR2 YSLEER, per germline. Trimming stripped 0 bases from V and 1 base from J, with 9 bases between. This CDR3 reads CASSQDDSFQETQYF. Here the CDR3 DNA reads TGCGCCAGCAGCCAAGACGACTCATTCCAAGAGACCCAGTACTTC.

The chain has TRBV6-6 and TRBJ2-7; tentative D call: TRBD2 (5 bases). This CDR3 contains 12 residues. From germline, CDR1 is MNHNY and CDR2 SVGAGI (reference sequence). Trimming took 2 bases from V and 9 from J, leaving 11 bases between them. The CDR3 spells CASSYPNEGQYF. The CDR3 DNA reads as TGTGCCAGCAGTTACCCGAATGAGGGGCAGTACTTC.

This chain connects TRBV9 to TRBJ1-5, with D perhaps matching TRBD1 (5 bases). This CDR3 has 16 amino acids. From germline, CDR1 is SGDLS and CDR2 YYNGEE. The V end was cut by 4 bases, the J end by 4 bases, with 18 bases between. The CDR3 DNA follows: TGTGCCAGCAGCCGCGGGGCGTCGGCAGTTAATCAGCCCCAGCATTTT. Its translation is CASSRGASAVNQPQHF.